This T cell receptor beta chain was documented in a study of identical twins. Findings and caveats of the study: Twins showed weaker excess sharing in their beta out-of-frame sequences.

A universal primer site was incorporated via template switching, and the cDNA contained unique molecular identifiers. TCRdb re-called the 5' RACE reads through MiXCR, storing one row per CDR3 protein. The data show about 550,000 distinct CDR3 sequences, around 24% seen once. A remark on this clonotype: The antigen is unknown.

The CDR3 is made up of 14 amino acids. The germline V gene encodes CDR1 SQVTM and CDR2 ANQGSEA. The V segment lost 7 bases and the J segment 2 bases; nucleotides outside the gene matches: 8. These same records also appear under a second study, on yellow fever vaccine responses in identical twins.

This receptor was obtained from a woman aged 18-30 years in good health. What was sequenced was CD4+ T cells sorted from blood. V usage is TRBV29-1 and J usage is TRBJ2-7, with TRBD2 matching over 10 bases. The CDR3 DNA sequence: TGCAGCGCCTCGGGTGGACTAGCGGCCTACGAGCAGTACTTC. Encoded protein: CSASGGLAAYEQYF.